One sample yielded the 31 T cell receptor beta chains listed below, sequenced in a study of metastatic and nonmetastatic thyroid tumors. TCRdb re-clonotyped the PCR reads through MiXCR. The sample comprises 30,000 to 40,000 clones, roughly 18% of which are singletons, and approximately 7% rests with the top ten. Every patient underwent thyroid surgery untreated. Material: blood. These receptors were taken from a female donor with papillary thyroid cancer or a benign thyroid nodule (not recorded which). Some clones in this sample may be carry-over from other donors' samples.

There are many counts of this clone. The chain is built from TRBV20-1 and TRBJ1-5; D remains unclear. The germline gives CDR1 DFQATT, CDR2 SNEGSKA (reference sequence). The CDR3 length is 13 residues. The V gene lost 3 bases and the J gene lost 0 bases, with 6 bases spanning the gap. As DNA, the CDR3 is TGCAGTGCTAGGCGATATAGCAATCAGCCCCAGCATTTT. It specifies CSARRYSNQPQHF.

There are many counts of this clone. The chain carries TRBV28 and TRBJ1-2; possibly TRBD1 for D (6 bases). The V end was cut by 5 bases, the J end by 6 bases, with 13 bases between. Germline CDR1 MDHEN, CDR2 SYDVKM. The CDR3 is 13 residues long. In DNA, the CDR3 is TGTGCCAGCAGTGTACAGGGAGGTAATGGCTACACCTTC. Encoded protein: CASSVQGGNGYTF.

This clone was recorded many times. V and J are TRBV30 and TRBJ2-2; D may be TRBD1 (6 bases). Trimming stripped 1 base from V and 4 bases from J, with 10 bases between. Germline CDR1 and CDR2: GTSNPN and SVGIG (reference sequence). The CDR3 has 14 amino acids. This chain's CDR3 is CAWSGSGVTGELFF. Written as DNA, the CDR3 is TGTGCCTGGAGTGGGTCAGGGGTCACCGGGGAGCTGTTTTTT.

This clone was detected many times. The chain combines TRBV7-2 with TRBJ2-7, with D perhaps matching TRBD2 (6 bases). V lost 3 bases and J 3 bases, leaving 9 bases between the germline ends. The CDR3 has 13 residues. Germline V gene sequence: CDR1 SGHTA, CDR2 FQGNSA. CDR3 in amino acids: CASSFYGSYEQYF. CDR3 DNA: TGTGCCAGCAGCTTTTACGGGAGCTACGAGCAGTACTTC. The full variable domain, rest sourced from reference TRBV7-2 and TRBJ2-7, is GAGVSQSPSNKVTEKGKDVELRCDPISGHTALYWYRQSLGQGLEFLIYFQGNSAPDKSGLPSDRFSAERTGGSVSTLTIQRTQQEDSAVYLCASSFYGSYEQYFGPGTRLTVT.

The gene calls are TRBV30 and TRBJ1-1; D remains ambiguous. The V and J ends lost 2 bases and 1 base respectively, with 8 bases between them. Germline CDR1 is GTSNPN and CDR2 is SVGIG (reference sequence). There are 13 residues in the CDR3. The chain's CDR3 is CAWSSSTNTEAFF. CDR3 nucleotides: TGTGCCTGGAGTTCCTCGACGAACACTGAAGCTTTCTTT.

The CDR3 nucleotides are TGTGCCAGCTCACCAGACTGGGGCACTGAAGCTTTCTTT. Encoded protein: CASSPDWGTEAFF. The rearrangement links TRBV18 to TRBJ1-1; D not certain. This CDR3 is built from 13 residues. Trimming removed 2 bases at V and 4 bases at J, with 8 bases between. Per the germline V gene, CDR1 is KGHSH and CDR2 is LQKENI.

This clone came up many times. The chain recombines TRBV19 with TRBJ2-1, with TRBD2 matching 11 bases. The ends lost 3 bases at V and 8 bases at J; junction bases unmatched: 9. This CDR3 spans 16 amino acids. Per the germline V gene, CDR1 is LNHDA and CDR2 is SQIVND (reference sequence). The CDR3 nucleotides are TGTGCCAGTAGTATGGGGATAGCGGGAGGGCCTGATGAGCAGTTCTTC. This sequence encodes CASSMGIAGGPDEQFF.

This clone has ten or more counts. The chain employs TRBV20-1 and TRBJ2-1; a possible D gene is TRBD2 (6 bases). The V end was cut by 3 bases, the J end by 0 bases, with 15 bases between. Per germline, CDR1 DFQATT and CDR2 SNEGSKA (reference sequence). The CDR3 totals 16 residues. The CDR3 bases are TGCAGTGCTAGTCCTTGGGACTTGAGCTCCTACAATGAGCAGTTCTTC. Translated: CSASPWDLSSYNEQFF.

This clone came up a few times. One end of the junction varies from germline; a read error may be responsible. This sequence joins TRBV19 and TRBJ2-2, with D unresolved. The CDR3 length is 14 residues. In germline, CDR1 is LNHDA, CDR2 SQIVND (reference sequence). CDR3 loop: CASSHQPGTVELFF. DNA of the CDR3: TGTGCCAGTAGTCACCAGCCGGGCACCGTGGAGCTGTTTTTT.

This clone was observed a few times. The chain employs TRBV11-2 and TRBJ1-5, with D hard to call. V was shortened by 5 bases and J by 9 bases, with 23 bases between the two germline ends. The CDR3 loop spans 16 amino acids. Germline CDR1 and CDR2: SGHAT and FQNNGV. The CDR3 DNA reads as TGTGCCAGCAGCGACACCGTGGCAAGGGCCCAGAGGCCCCAGCATTTT. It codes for CASSDTVARAQRPQHF.

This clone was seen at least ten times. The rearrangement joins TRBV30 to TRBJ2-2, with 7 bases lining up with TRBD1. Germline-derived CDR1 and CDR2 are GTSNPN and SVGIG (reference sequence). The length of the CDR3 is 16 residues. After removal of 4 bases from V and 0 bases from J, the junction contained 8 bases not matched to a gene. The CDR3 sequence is CAWIPPTGPNTGELFF. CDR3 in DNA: TGTGCCTGGATCCCACCGACAGGGCCGAACACCGGGGAGCTGTTTTTT.

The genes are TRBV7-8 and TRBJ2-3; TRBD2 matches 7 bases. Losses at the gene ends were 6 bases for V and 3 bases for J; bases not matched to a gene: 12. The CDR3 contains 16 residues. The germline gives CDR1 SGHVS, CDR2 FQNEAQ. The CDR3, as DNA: TGTGCCAGCAGTTACGGAGCGGGATGTGTGACAGATACGCAGTATTTT. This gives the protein CASSYGAGCVTDTQYF.

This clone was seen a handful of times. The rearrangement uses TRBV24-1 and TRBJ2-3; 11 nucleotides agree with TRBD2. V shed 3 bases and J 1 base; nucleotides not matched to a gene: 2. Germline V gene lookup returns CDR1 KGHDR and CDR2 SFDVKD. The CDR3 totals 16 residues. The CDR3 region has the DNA TGTGCCACCAGTGATCTAGCGGGGGGAGGCACAGATACGCAGTATTTT. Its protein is CATSDLAGGGTDTQYF.

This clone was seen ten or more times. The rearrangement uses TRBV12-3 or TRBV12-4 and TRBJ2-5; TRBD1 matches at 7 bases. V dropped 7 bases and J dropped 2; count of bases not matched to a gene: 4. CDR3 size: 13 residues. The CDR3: CASKRTGQETQYF. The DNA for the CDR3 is TGTGCCAGCAAAAGGACAGGACAAGAGACCCAGTACTTC.

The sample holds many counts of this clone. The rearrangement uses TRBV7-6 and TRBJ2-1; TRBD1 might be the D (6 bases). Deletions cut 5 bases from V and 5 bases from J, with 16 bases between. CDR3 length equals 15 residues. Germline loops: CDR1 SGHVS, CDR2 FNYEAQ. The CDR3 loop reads CASSRTVDSHNEQFF. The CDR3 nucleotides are TGTGCCAGCAGCCGGACAGTCGATTCCCACAATGAGCAGTTCTTC.

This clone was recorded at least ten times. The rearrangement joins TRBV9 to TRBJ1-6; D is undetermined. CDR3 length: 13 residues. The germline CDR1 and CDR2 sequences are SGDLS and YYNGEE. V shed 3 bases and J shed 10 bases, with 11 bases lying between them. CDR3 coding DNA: TGTGCCAGCAGCGCCGAAGTGAGATCACCCCTCCACTTT. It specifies CASSAEVRSPLHF.

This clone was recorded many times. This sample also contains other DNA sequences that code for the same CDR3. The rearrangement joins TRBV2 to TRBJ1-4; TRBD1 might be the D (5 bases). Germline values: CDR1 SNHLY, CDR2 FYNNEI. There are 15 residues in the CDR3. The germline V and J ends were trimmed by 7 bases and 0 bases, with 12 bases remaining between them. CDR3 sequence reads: CASKTGTATNEKLFF. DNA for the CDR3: TGTGCCAGCAAAACGGGGACGGCAACTAATGAAAAACTGTTTTTT.

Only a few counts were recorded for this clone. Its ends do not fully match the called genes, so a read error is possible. CDR3: CSARDDETSGLYERYF. CDR3 coding DNA: TGCAGTGCTAGAGACGACGAGACTAGCGGGCTCTACGAGCGGTACTTC. The chain uses TRBV20-1 and TRBJ2-7, with 10 bases that match TRBD2. Germline V gene data show CDR1 as DFQATT and CDR2 as SNEGSKA (reference sequence). The CDR3 has 16 residues.

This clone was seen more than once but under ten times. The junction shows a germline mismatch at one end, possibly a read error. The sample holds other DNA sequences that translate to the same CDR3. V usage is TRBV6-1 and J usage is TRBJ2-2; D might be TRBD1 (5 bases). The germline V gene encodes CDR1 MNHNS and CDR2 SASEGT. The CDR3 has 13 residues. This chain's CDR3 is CASRDIHTGELFF. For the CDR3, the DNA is TGTGCCAGCAGGGACATTCACACCGGTGAGCTGTTTTTT.

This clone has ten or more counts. The CDR3 spells CATRVSGGAYNEQFF. DNA for the CDR3: TGTGCCACCCGAGTTTCGGGAGGGGCCTACAATGAGCAGTTCTTC. J is TRBJ2-1 and V is TRBV6-2 or TRBV6-3; 8 nucleotides match TRBD2. There are 15 residues in the CDR3. Germline CDR1 reads MNHEY; CDR2 reads SVGEGT. With 10 bases clipped from V and 2 bases from J, the junction kept 10 bases outside the gene matches.

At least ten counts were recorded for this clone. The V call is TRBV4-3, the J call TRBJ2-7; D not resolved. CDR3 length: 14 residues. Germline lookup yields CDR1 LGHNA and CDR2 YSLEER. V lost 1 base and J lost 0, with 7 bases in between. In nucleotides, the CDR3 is TGCGCCAGCAGCCAAGGACGGACCTCCTACGAGCAGTACTTC. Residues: CASSQGRTSYEQYF.

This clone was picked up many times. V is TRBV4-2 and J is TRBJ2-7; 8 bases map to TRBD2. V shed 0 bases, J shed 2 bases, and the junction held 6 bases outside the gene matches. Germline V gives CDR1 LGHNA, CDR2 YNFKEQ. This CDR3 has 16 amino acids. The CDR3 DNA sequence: TGTGCCAGCAGCCAAGAGAATACGGGACTAGCCTACGAGCAGTACTTC. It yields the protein CASSQENTGLAYEQYF.

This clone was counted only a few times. DNA for the CDR3: TGTGCCAGCATTTTAGCGGGAGTGGTAGAGACCCAGTACTTC. Translated: CASILAGVVETQYF. The chain has TRBV6-4 and TRBJ2-5; TRBD2 matches at 9 bases. Germline CDR1 is MRHNA and CDR2 is SNTAGT. CDR3 length: 14 amino acids. V shed 7 bases and J 4 bases; nucleotides not matched to a gene: 7.

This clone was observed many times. The CDR3 spells CASSPNTNTEAFF. The CDR3 coding sequence is TGTGCCAGCTCACCTAACACGAACACTGAAGCTTTCTTT. V is TRBV18 and J is TRBJ1-1; D call uncertain. The CDR3 extends over 13 amino acids. Germline CDR1 and CDR2: KGHSH and LQKENI. The V and J ends lost 3 bases and 1 base respectively, with 6 bases between them.

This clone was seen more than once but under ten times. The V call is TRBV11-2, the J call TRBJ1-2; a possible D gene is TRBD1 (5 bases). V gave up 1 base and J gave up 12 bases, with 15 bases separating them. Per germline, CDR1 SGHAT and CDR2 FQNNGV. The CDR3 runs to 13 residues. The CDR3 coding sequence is TGTGCCAGCAGCTTAGTCGGAGGGACCCCCCACACCTTC. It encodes CASSLVGGTPHTF. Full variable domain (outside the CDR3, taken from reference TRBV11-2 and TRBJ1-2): EAGVAQSPRYKIIEKRQSVAFWCNPISGHATLYWYQQILGQGPKLLIQFQNNGVVDDSQLPKDRFSAERLKGVDSTLKIQPAKLEDSAVYLCASSLVGGTPHTFGSGTRLTVV.

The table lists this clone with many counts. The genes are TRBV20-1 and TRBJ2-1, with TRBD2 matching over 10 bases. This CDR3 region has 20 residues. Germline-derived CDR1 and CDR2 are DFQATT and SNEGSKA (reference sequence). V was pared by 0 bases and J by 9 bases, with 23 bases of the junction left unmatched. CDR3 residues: CSARDRGASGSFRTISEQFF. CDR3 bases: TGCAGTGCTAGAGATAGAGGGGCTAGCGGGAGTTTTCGGACAATCAGTGAGCAGTTCTTC.

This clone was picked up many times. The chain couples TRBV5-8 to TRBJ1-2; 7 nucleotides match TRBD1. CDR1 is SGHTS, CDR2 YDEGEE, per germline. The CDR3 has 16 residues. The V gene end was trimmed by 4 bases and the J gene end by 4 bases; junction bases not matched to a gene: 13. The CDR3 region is CASSIDSRNRGYGYTF. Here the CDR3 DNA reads TGTGCCAGCAGCATCGATAGCAGAAACAGGGGCTATGGCTACACCTTC.

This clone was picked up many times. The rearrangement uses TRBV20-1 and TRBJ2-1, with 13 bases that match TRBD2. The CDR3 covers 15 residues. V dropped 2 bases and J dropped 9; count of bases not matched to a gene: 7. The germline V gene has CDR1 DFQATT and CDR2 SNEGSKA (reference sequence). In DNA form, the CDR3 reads TGCAGTGCTAGAACCGGGACTAGCGGGATGTTTGAGCAGTTCTTC. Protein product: CSARTGTSGMFEQFF.

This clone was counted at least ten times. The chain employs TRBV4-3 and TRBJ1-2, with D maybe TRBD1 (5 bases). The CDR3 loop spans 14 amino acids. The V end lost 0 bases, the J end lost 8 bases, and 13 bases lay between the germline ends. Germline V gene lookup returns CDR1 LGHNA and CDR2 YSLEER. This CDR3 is CASSQETGTGGYTF. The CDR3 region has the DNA TGCGCCAGCAGCCAAGAAACGGGGACTGGGGGCTACACCTTC.

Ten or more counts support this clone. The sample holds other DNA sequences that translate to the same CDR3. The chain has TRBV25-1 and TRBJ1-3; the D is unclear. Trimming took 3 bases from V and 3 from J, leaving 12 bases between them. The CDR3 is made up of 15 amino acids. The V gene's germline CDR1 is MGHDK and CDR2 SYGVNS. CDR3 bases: TGTGCCAGCAGTGACTCTAGAAAGGGTGGAAACACCATATATTTT. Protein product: CASSDSRKGGNTIYF. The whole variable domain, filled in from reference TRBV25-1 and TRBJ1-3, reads EADIYQTPRYLVIGTGKKITLECSQTMGHDKMYWYQQDPGMELHLIHYSYGVNSTEKGDLSSESTVSRIRTEHFPLTLESARPSHTSQYLCASSDSRKGGNTIYFGEGSWLTVV.

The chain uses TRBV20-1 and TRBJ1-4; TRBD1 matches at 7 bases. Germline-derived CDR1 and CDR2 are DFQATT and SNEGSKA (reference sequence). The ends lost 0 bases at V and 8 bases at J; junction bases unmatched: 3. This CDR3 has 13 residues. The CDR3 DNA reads TGCAGTGCTAGAGATGAGGACAGGGAAAAACTGTTTTTT. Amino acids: CSARDEDREKLFF.